One sample yielded the 20 T cell receptor beta chains listed below, sequenced in a study of cytomegalovirus exposure and HLA in healthy donors. The method was immunoSEQ multiplex PCR; TCRdb's version includes in-frame clones alone and lacks a portion of them. The data show roughly 200,000 clones, around nine tenths seen once. What was sequenced was PBMCs. These TCRs come from a young man in good health and CMV-seropositive.

The chain employs TRBV21-1 and TRBJ1-1. TRBV21-1 is recorded as a pseudogene. CDR3 length: 11 amino acids. The DNA of the CDR3 is TGTGCCAGCAGCGGGAGGCGGGAAGCTTTCTTT. As protein: CASSGRREAFF.

The V call is TRBV4-3, the J call TRBJ2-3; D perhaps matches TRBD2 (6 bases). CDR1 and CDR2 (germline): LGHNA, YSLEER. The CDR3 contains 15 residues. The germline V and J ends were trimmed by 0 bases and 6 bases, with 13 bases remaining between them. The CDR3 DNA is TGCGCCAGCAGCCAAGATCCCAGCGGGTCTGATACGCAGTATTTT. Amino acid sequence: CASSQDPSGSDTQYF.

This chain uses TRBV28 with TRBJ2-3; 14 bases match TRBD2. Trimming at V came to 6 bases and at J to 3 bases, leaving 5 bases not matched to a gene. Germline loops: CDR1 MDHEN, CDR2 SYDVKM. CDR3 length: 16 residues. DNA for the CDR3: TGTGCCAGCAGCCCAAGACTAGCGGGAGGGACAGATACGCAGTATTTT. It encodes CASSPRLAGGTDTQYF.

The rearrangement joins TRBV6-5 to TRBJ2-3, with 8 positions matching TRBD1. Germline-derived CDR1 and CDR2 are MNHEY and SVGAGI. J gave up 2 bases and V 4 bases, and 5 bases lay outside the gene matches. CDR3 length: 15 amino acids. The CDR3 here is CASSWQGAPTDTQYF. CDR3 nucleotide sequence: TGTGCCAGCAGTTGGCAGGGGGCCCCCACAGATACGCAGTATTTT.

The rearrangement links TRBV6-5 to TRBJ2-7; D is perhaps TRBD1 (5 bases). V was trimmed by 4 bases and J by 3 bases, leaving 13 bases between them. The CDR3 is 14 amino acids. Germline CDR1 MNHEY, CDR2 SVGAGI. CDR3 DNA: TGTGCCAGCAGTTCCCGACAGAGTCGCTACGAGCAGTACTTC. Amino acid sequence: CASSSRQSRYEQYF.

V is TRBV18 and J is TRBJ1-1; D is perhaps TRBD1 (6 bases). Germline CDR1 reads KGHSH; CDR2 reads LQKENI. The V end lost 1 base, the J end lost 6 bases, and 18 bases lay between the germline ends. The CDR3 has 16 residues. The CDR3 sequence: CASSPRTNRVLSEAFF. The CDR3 DNA is TGTGCCAGCTCACCACGAACCAACAGGGTATTATCTGAAGCTTTCTTT.

The CDR3 DNA reads TGTGCCAGCAGCTCTGAAGTCGGGGTGACTGACTATGGCTACACCTTC. Its protein product is CASSSEVGVTDYGYTF. The rearrangement joins TRBV7-2 to TRBJ1-2; unclear D gene. Germline V CDR1 and CDR2: SGHTA, FQGNSA. The CDR3 consists of 16 residues. V shed 4 bases and J shed 3 bases, with 18 bases lying between them.

The chain carries TRBV6-5 and TRBJ1-4, with D tentatively TRBD1 (5 bases). The CDR3 runs to 14 residues. Trimming removed 0 bases from V and 5 bases from J, with 7 bases in between. The V gene's germline CDR1 is MNHEY and CDR2 SVGAGI. The CDR3 DNA sequence: TGTGCCAGCAGTTACTCAGGGGTGAATGAAAAACTGTTTTTT. Amino acids: CASSYSGVNEKLFF.

V gene TRBV7-3 combines with J gene TRBJ2-5, with TRBD2 matching over 7 bases. The CDR3 has 15 amino acids. Germline V gene lookup returns CDR1 SGHTA and CDR2 FQGTGA. V was pared by 4 bases and J by 5 bases, with 10 bases of the junction left unmatched. The CDR3 region has the DNA TGTGCCAGCAGCTCCGGACTAGGCGAGGGGGAGACCCAGTACTTC. It encodes CASSSGLGEGETQYF.

The chain uses TRBV5-6 and TRBJ2-2; 10 bases are shared with TRBD1. The V gene end was trimmed by 5 bases and the J gene end by 6 bases; junction bases not matched to a gene: 7. Per the germline V gene, CDR1 is SGHDT and CDR2 is YYEEEE. The CDR3 loop spans 15 amino acids. The CDR3 protein is CASSLGTGEAGELFF. In nucleotides, the CDR3 is TGTGCCAGCAGTCTCGGGACAGGGGAAGCCGGGGAGCTGTTTTTT.

The V gene is TRBV9, the J gene TRBJ2-5; the match to TRBD1 covers 9 bases. This CDR3 region has 17 residues. J gave up 5 bases and V 3 bases, and 14 bases lay outside the gene matches. CDR1 SGDLS and CDR2 YYNGEE come from the germline V gene. The CDR3 DNA reads as TGTGCCAGCAGCGCAACCCGGAGGACAGGGGTGGGGGAGACCCAGTACTTC. It translates to CASSATRRTGVGETQYF.

The rearrangement links TRBV4-1 to TRBJ1-2, with D maybe TRBD1 (5 bases). Trimming cost V 0 bases and J 4 bases, with 18 bases left between them. The CDR3 has 17 amino acids. Germline V gene sequence: CDR1 MGHRA, CDR2 YSYEKL. CDR3 nucleotide sequence: TGCGCCAGCAGCCAAGATTTCCCCAAGGGGATCCCCTATGGCTACACCTTC. Its protein product is CASSQDFPKGIPYGYTF.

This clone has only one observation. The chain combines TRBV7-3 with TRBJ1-1; 8 positions agree with TRBD1. The CDR3 is made up of 14 amino acids. CDR1 SGHTA and CDR2 FQGTGA come from the germline V gene. V lost 6 bases and J lost 5; bases outside the gene matches: 8. The DNA for the CDR3 is TGTGCCAGCAGTCAAACAGGGGGGAGTACTGAAGCTTTCTTT. Residues: CASSQTGGSTEAFF.

This chain connects TRBV5-1 to TRBJ2-3; TRBD1 or TRBD2 may be the D gene (5 bases each). Germline V gene lookup returns CDR1 SGHRS and CDR2 YFSETQ. The CDR3 has 16 amino acids. The germline V and J ends were trimmed by 4 bases and 5 bases, with 20 bases remaining between them. The CDR3 sequence: CASSLGGGPQIDTQYF. CDR3 nucleotides: TGCGCCAGCAGCCTAGGTGGGGGACCACAGATAGATACGCAGTATTTT.

This clone occurred once. The gene calls are TRBV4-3 and TRBJ1-6, with D unclear. V dropped 0 bases and J dropped 4 bases, with 19 bases sitting between them. Germline V gene lookup returns CDR1 LGHNA and CDR2 YSLEER. The CDR3 sequence is 19 residues long. The CDR3: CASSQELPNQAGYNSPLHF. The CDR3 DNA follows: TGCGCCAGCAGCCAAGAGTTACCGAACCAGGCCGGTTATAATTCACCCCTCCACTTT.

V gene TRBV11-3 combines with J gene TRBJ2-7; the D is unclear. Looked up from germline, CDR1 is SGHNT and CDR2 is YENEEA. Trimming stripped 0 bases from V and 0 bases from J, with 6 bases between. This CDR3 has 14 amino acids. CDR3 protein: CASSLEPGSYEQYF. The CDR3 DNA reads TGTGCCAGCAGCTTAGAACCGGGCTCCTACGAGCAGTACTTC.

The chain is built from TRBV19 and TRBJ1-1, with 10 nucleotides matching TRBD1. V trimming: 3 bases; J trimming: 8 bases; junction bases outside the gene matches: 6. The CDR3 length is 14 residues. The germline V gene has CDR1 LNHDA and CDR2 SQIVND (reference sequence). In DNA, the CDR3 is TGTGCCAGTAGTATTCGACCGGGACAGGGGGAAGCTTTCTTT. It translates to CASSIRPGQGEAFF.

The genes are TRBV12-5 and TRBJ2-5; D might be TRBD2 (5 bases). The CDR3 is made up of 16 amino acids. Trimming pared 1 base from V and 3 bases from J, leaving 15 bases between. Germline CDR1 and CDR2: LGHNT and FRNRAP. CDR3 protein: CASGLDPPAGEETQYF. The CDR3 DNA sequence: TGTGCTAGTGGTTTGGACCCCCCAGCCGGGGAAGAGACCCAGTACTTC.

The V and J genes are TRBV7-3 and TRBJ2-5; D not resolved. With 2 bases removed from V and 1 base from J, the gap between germline ends came to 5 bases. The CDR3 contains 13 residues. The germline V gene has CDR1 SGHTA and CDR2 FQGTGA. CDR3 amino acids: CASSLDTQETQYF. In nucleotides, the CDR3 is TGTGCCAGCAGCTTAGACACCCAAGAGACCCAGTACTTC.

The genes are TRBV5-1 and TRBJ1-1; D uncertain. The length of the CDR3 is 13 residues. Germline loops: CDR1 SGHRS, CDR2 YFSETQ. Trimming shortened V by 6 bases and J by 8 bases, and 17 bases separated the two germline ends. The CDR3 DNA is TGCGCCAGCAAGGGTAATAATCAGTGGGAAGCTTTCTTT. It yields the protein CASKGNNQWEAFF.